The 3 T cell receptor beta chains reported below all come from one sample, sequenced in a study of cytomegalovirus exposure and HLA in healthy donors. Vbeta (60) and Jbeta (13) primers were used in the PCR. Clones were sequenced by immunoSEQ multiplex PCR, and TCRdb holds only the in-frame ones, with some missing. The sample lists approximately 110,000 clones; around 80% were seen once. Specimen: PBMCs. The receptors stem from a man aged 45-60 years in good health and CMV-seronegative.

The J gene is TRBJ1-2, the V gene TRBV6-1, with D unresolved. V was trimmed by 0 bases and J by 4 bases, leaving 6 bases between them. CDR3 size: 13 residues. Germline V gene lookup returns CDR1 MNHNS and CDR2 SASEGT. For the CDR3, the DNA is TGTGCCAGCAGTGAAGCGTACAGCTATGGCTACACCTTC. This translates into CASSEAYSYGYTF.

The chain joins TRBV28 to TRBJ2-7; 10 bases fit TRBD2. Losses at the gene ends were 5 bases for V and 5 bases for J; bases not matched to a gene: 18. Germline CDR1 reads MDHEN; CDR2 reads SYDVKM. The CDR3 length is 18 residues. CDR3 protein: CASSLRPSGSLRGHEQYF. The CDR3 DNA reads TGTGCCAGCAGTCTACGTCCTAGCGGGAGTCTTCGGGGCCACGAGCAGTACTTC.

This rearrangement joins TRBV19 to TRBJ2-1; weak D call: TRBD2 (6 bases). Germline loops: CDR1 LNHDA, CDR2 SQIVND (reference sequence). Trimming shortened V by 8 bases and J by 2 bases, and 10 bases separated the two germline ends. This CDR3 has 13 amino acids. DNA of the CDR3: TGTGCCAGTGTGGGGGGTGCCTACAATGAGCAGTTCTTC. Translated, it gives CASVGGAYNEQFF.